This TCR beta chain was sequenced for a study of blood T cell repertoires in COVID-19. Deletions cut 4 bases from V and 8 bases from J, with 18 bases between. The germline V gene encodes CDR1 KGHSH and CDR2 LQKENI. This CDR3 contains 15 residues. Assay: immunoSEQ multiplex PCR; the TCRdb copy retains only in-frame clones and omits some. The repertoire holds under 200,000 clones, with approximately 80% as singletons. Sequenced: PBMCs or T cells enriched from blood (not recorded which). This TCR was recovered from a woman aged 55-75 years who had recovered from COVID-19. The V gene is TRBV18, the J gene TRBJ2-1; D call uncertain. As DNA, the CDR3 is TGTGCCAGCTCACTAGACTCCTATCGTACCCATGAGCAGTTCTTC. Its translation: CASSLDSYRTHEQFF.